This record looks at one T cell receptor beta chain sequence and its context. The sample comes from a study of Ad26.COV2.S vaccination and SARS-CoV-2 variants. The length of the CDR3 is 10 residues. Germline lookup yields CDR1 DFQATT and CDR2 SNEGSKA (reference sequence). V was cut by 5 bases and J by 8 bases, with 7 bases left in between. Specified treatment: roughly 19 received Ad26.COV2.S at low or high dose, single or two shots; several received placebo; per-sample allocation not given. The samples date from day 63 after the first vaccine or placebo injection. In Boston, the donor was an adult between 18-55 years of age. Profiled with immunoSEQ multiplex PCR; TCRdb holds only in-frame clones, not every one. The sample has roughly 450,000 clones; around 90% are singletons.

The source was peripheral blood, collected in a trial of Ad26.COV2.S vaccine versus placebo. This sequence joins TRBV20-1 and TRBJ2-1, with D unclear. The origin of this receptor is a person aged 18-60 years who received the Ad26.COV2.S COVID-19 vaccine or a placebo. The CDR3 reads CSAHLDEQFF. CDR3 in DNA: TGCAGTGCTCACCTCGATGAGCAGTTCTTC.